These T cell receptor beta chains were read from a single sample in a study of graft-versus-host responses after intestinal transplantation. Sequencing used immunoSEQ multiplex PCR; TCRdb keeps in-frame clones, though not all of them. Of about 96,000 clones listed, around nine tenths were seen once; the top ten hold around 0.17%. Their antigen targets remain unknown. Sample: unstimulated CD4+ T cells sorted from spleen or lymph node cells, taken before intestinal transplant. These receptors were taken from a human donor who received an intestinal transplant. Both conserved end residues are part of each CDR3.

TRBV30	CAWSGRQHTDTQYF
TRBV4-3	CASSQGGGWLGEGKNIQYF
TRBV5-1	CASSSSSGSTDTQYF
TRBV7-9	CASSSQGNEKLFF
TRBV9	CASSPRPDGYGYTF
TRBV27	CASSLFSVPGANVLTF
TRBV6-1	CASTPIPGTGELFF
TRBV2	CASSVTSGTDTQYF
TRBV19	CASSIFLRDFSTDTQYF
TRBV2	CASKIIGPYNSPLHF
TRBV2	CASSAVGNAADTQYF
TRBV29-1	CSVLKTLAGYYNEQFF
TRBV6-6	CASRLLGSTDTQYF
TRBV10-3	CAISEPPRQGEETQYF
TRBV9	CASSQRSGLSYNEQFF